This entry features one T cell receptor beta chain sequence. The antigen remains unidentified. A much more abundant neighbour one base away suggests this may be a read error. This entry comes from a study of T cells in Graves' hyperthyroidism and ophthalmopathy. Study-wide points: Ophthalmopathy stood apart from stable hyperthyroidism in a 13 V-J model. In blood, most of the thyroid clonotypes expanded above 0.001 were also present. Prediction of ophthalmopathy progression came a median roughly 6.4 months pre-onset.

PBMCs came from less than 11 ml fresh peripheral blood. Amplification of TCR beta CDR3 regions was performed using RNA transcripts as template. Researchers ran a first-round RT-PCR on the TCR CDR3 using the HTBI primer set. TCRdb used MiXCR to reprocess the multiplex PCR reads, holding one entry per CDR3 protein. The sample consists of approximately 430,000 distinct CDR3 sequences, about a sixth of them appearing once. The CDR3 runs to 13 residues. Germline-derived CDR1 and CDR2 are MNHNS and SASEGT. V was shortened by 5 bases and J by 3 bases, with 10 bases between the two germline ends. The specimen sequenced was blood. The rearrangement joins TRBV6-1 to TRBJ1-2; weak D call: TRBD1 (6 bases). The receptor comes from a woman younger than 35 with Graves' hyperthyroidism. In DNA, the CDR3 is TGTGCCAGCAGTTACAACAGGGACTATGGCTACACCTTC. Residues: CASSYNRDYGYTF.